One and the same sample provided the 13 T cell receptor beta chains below, sequenced in a study of T-cell reconstitution after alpha-beta-depleted transplantation in children. During its preparation, the TCRbeta library received unique molecular identifiers. TCRdb recomputed calls from the PCR reads with MiXCR, one row per CDR3 protein. The sample holds approximately 240,000 distinct CDR3 sequences, approximately 9.9% seen once. The sample was PBMCs from the stem cell graft donor, taken from the stem cell graft. The receptors come from a human donor who donated a stem cell graft to a child with SCID.

This clonotype has a handful of counts. The rearrangement joins TRBV6-1 to TRBJ1-4; maybe TRBD1 (6 bases). Per germline, CDR1 MNHNS and CDR2 SASEGT. V was cut by 5 bases and J by 3 bases, with 13 bases left in between. The CDR3 runs to 15 residues. The CDR3 coding sequence is TGTGCCAGCAGTCCCGAGGGGGTGGCTAATGAAAAACTGTTTTTT. Translating it yields CASSPEGVANEKLFF.

This clonotype has at least ten counts. The chain couples TRBV20-1 to TRBJ2-7; 7 bases are a match to TRBD1. The CDR3 is 12 residues long. The trim removed 3 bases at V and 3 bases at J, leaving 2 bases unmatched. CDR1 is DFQATT and CDR2 is SNEGSKA in the germline V gene (reference sequence). The CDR3 loop reads CSASRTGYEQYF. Here the CDR3 DNA reads TGCAGTGCTAGCCGGACAGGCTACGAGCAGTACTTC.

This clonotype was found many times. The genes are TRBV28 and TRBJ2-7; tentative D call: TRBD1 (6 bases). The CDR3 has 15 residues. V was shortened by 6 bases and J by 0 bases, with 15 bases between the two germline ends. Germline CDR1 and CDR2: MDHEN and SYDVKM. CDR3 in DNA: TGTGCCAGCAGCTCTCAGGGGTTGGGCTCCTACGAGCAGTACTTC. Encoded protein: CASSSQGLGSYEQYF.

Ten or more counts support this clonotype. J is TRBJ1-1 and V is TRBV6-5; 8 positions agree with TRBD1. The CDR3 consists of 14 residues. Germline loops: CDR1 MNHEY, CDR2 SVGAGI. The V segment lost 8 bases and the J segment 2 bases; nucleotides outside the gene matches: 7. The CDR3: CASGQGRPNTEAFF. For the CDR3, the DNA is TGTGCCAGCGGACAGGGCAGGCCTAACACTGAAGCTTTCTTT.

This clonotype was counted many times. Here the CDR3 reads CASSLAVSSYGYTF. The CDR3 DNA sequence: TGCGCCAGCAGCTTGGCAGTCAGTTCCTATGGCTACACCTTC. The V gene is TRBV5-1, the J gene TRBJ1-2; no definite D call. From germline, CDR1 is SGHRS and CDR2 YFSETQ. V lost 0 bases, J lost 4 bases, and 10 bases lay in between. The CDR3 is 14 residues long.

This clonotype was seen ten or more times. J is TRBJ2-7 and V is TRBV6-1; D uncertain. CDR3 length: 13 amino acids. The V end was cut by 4 bases, the J end by 4 bases, with 11 bases between. The V gene's germline CDR1 is MNHNS and CDR2 SASEGT. In DNA, the CDR3 is TGTGCCAGCAGTGGACACCTAGAATACGAGCAGTACTTC. Encoded protein: CASSGHLEYEQYF.

The sample holds a few counts of this clonotype. V gene TRBV6-2 or TRBV6-3 combines with J gene TRBJ2-7; D is possibly TRBD1 (6 bases). This CDR3 contains 13 residues. Between the trimmed V and J ends, which lost 2 bases and 11 bases, there was a span of 16 bases. In germline, CDR1 is MNHEY, CDR2 SVGEGT. The DNA of the CDR3 is TGTGCCAGCAGTTACCAGGGGACCTCCTGGGAGTACTTC. It codes for CASSYQGTSWEYF.

This clonotype was counted once. The chain is built from TRBV5-1 and TRBJ1-1, with D perhaps TRBD1 (5 bases). The germline V gene encodes CDR1 SGHRS and CDR2 YFSETQ. V lost 4 bases and J lost 8, with 15 bases in between. This CDR3 comprises 13 residues. DNA of the CDR3: TGCGCCAGCAGCGTGGGGGTGACCACCGAAGCTTTCTTT. Its protein is CASSVGVTTEAFF. The entire variable domain, with the rest obtained from reference TRBV5-1 and TRBJ1-1, is as follows: KAGVTQTPRYLIKTRGQQVTLSCSPISGHRSVSWYQQTPGQGLQFLFEYFSETQRNKGNFPGRFSGRQFSNSRSEMNVSTLELGDSALYLCASSVGVTTEAFFGQGTRLTVV.

About this clonotype: It may be a read error: a sequence one base away is much more abundant. V usage is TRBV7-2 and J usage is TRBJ1-2, with D hard to call. CDR1 is SGHTA and CDR2 is FQGNSA in the germline V gene. This CDR3 has 13 amino acids. The CDR3 loop is CASSPRPDYGDTF. The CDR3 nucleotides read TGTGCCAGCAGCCCCCGGCCGGACTATGGCGACACCTTC.

This clonotype was counted ten times or more. V usage is TRBV12-3 or TRBV12-4 and J usage is TRBJ1-2, with 7 bases identical to TRBD1. Trimming at V came to 1 base and at J to 5 bases, leaving 7 bases not matched to a gene. The CDR3 covers 15 residues. CDR3 in DNA: TGTGCCAGCAGTTTAGGATGGGCAGGGGGATATGGCTACACCTTC. This translates into CASSLGWAGGYGYTF.

This clonotype was recorded a few times. This chain uses TRBV20-1 with TRBJ2-7, with 8 positions matching TRBD2. This CDR3 is built from 14 residues. V gave up 6 bases and J gave up 3 bases; unmatched junction bases: 10. Per the germline V gene, CDR1 is DFQATT and CDR2 is SNEGSKA (reference sequence). CDR3 sequence (DNA): TGCAGTGCCCATGGAGCGGGGGCGAACTACGAGCAGTACTTC. This encodes CSAHGAGANYEQYF.

This clonotype occurred many times. The CDR3 DNA follows: TGCGCCAGCAGCTTGGGTTCTAGCGGGCTGAGCTCCTACAATGAGCAGTTCTTC. Translated: CASSLGSSGLSSYNEQFF. This rearrangement joins TRBV5-1 to TRBJ2-1; 8 bases are a match to TRBD2. Trimming took 0 bases from V and 0 from J; bases not matched to a gene: 8. This CDR3 is built from 18 residues. CDR1 and CDR2 from the germline V gene are SGHRS and YFSETQ.

This clonotype has ten or more counts. The rearrangement links TRBV4-2 to TRBJ2-6; D might be TRBD2 (5 bases). V dropped 4 bases and J dropped 0 bases, with 10 bases sitting between them. This CDR3 region has 16 residues. CDR1 and CDR2 from the germline V gene are LGHNA and YNFKEQ. The CDR3 DNA is TGTGCCAGCAGCCCCGGACGGGACTCTGGGGCCAACGTCCTGACTTTC. It codes for CASSPGRDSGANVLTF.